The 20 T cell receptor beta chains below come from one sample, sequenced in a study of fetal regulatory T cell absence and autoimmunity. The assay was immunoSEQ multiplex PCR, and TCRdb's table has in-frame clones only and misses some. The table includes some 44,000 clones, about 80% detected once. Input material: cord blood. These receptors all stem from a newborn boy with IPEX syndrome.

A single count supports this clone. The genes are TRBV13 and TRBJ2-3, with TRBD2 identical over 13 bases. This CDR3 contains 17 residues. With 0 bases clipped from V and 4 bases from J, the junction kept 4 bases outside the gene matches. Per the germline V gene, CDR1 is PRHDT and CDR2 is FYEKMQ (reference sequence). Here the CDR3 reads CASSLGLAGGRPDTQYF. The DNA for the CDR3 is TGTGCCAGCAGCTTAGGACTAGCGGGAGGGCGTCCAGATACGCAGTATTTT.

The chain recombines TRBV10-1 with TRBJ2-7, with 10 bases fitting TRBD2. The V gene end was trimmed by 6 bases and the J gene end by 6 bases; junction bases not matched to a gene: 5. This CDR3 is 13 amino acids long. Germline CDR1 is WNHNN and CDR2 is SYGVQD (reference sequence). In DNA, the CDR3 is TGCGCCAGCAGCGTAGCGGGGGGACTCGAGCAGTACTTC. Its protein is CASSVAGGLEQYF.

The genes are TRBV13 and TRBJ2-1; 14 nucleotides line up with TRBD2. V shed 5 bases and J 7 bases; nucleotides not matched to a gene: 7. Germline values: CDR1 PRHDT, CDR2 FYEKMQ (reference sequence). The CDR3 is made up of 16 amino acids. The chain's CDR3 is CASSERLAGGQNEQFF. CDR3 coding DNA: TGTGCCAGCAGCGAGCGACTAGCGGGGGGGCAAAATGAGCAGTTCTTC.

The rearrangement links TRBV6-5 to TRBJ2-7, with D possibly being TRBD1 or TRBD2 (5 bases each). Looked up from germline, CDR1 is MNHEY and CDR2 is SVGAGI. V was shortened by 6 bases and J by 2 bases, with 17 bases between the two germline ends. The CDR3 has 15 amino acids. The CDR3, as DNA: TGTGCCAGCAGCCGAGGGGCAGGGCCTACCTACGAGCAGTACTTC. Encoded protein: CASSRGAGPTYEQYF.

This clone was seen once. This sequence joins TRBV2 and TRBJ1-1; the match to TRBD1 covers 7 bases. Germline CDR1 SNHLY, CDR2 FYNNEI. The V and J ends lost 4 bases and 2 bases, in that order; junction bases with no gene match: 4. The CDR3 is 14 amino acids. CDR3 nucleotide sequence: TGTGCCAGCAGTGTGGACAGGCGTAACACTGAAGCTTTCTTT. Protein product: CASSVDRRNTEAFF.

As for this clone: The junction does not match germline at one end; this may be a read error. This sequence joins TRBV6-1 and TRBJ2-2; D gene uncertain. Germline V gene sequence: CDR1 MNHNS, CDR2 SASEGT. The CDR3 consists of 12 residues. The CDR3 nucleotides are TGTGCCATCAGTGCAAGCTCCGGGGAGCTGTTTTTT. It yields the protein CAISASSGELFF.

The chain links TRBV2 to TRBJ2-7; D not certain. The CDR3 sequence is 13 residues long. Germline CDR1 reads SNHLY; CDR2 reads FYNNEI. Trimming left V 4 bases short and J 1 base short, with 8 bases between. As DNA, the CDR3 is TGTGCCAGCAGTGTCTTCAGGTCCTACGAGCAGTACTTC. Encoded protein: CASSVFRSYEQYF.

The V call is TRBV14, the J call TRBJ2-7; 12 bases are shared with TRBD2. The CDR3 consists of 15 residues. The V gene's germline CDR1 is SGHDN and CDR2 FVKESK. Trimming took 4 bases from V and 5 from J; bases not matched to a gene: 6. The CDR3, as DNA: TGTGCCAGCAGCCCCCTAGCGGGGGGGCCGAACGAGCAGTACTTC. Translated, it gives CASSPLAGGPNEQYF. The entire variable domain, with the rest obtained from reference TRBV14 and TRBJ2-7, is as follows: EAGVTQFPSHSVIEKGQTVTLRCDPISGHDNLYWYRRVMGKEIKFLLHFVKESKQDESGMPNNRFLAERTGGTYSTLKVQPAELEDSGVYFCASSPLAGGPNEQYFGPGTRLTVT.

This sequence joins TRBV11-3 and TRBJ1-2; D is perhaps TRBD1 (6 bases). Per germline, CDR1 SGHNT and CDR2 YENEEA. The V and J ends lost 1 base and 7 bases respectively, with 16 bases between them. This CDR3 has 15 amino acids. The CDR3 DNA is TGTGCCAGCAGCTTAGGGACCAGGGGCGGAGGTGGCTACACCTTC. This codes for CASSLGTRGGGGYTF.

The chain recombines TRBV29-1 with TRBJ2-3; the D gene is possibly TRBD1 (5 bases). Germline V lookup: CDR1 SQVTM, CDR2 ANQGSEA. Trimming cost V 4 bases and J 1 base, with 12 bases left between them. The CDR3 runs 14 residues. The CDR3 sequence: CSVAPRVGTDTQYF. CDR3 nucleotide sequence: TGCAGCGTTGCCCCCAGGGTCGGCACAGATACGCAGTATTTT.

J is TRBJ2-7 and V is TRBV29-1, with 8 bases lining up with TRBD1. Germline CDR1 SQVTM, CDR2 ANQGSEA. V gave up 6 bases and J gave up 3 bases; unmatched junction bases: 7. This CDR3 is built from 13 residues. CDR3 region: CSVGTGSLYEQYF. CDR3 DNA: TGCAGCGTGGGGACAGGAAGTCTCTACGAGCAGTACTTC.

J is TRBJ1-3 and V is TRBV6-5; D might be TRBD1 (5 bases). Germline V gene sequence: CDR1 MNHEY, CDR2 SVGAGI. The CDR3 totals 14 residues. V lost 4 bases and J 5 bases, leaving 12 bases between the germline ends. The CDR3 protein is CASSSGLGRNTIYF. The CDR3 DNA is TGTGCCAGCAGTTCAGGGCTCGGGAGAAACACCATATATTTT.

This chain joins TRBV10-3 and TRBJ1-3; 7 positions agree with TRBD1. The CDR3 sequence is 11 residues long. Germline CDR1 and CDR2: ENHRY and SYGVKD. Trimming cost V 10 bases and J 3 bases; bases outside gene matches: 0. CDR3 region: CATGGGNTIYF. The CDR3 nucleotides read TGTGCCACAGGGGGTGGAAACACCATATATTTT.

CDR3 region: CASSLGPSSYEQYF. CDR3 DNA sequence: TGCGCCAGCAGCTTGGGTCCTAGCTCCTACGAGCAGTACTTC. The J gene is TRBJ2-7, the V gene TRBV5-1, with no clear D. Germline V gives CDR1 SGHRS, CDR2 YFSETQ. The ends were cut back, 0 bases at V and 0 bases at J, with 7 bases in the middle. The CDR3 totals 14 residues.

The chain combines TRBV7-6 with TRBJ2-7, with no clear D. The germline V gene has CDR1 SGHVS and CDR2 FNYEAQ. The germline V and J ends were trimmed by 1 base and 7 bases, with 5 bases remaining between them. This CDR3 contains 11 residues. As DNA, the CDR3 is TGTGCCAGCAGCTTAGGAGAAGAGCAGTACTTC. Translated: CASSLGEEQYF.

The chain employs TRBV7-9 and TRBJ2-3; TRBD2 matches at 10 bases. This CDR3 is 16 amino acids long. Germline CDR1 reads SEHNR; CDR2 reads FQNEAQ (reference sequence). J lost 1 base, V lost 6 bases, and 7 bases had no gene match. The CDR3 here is CASRQTLAGGTDTQYF. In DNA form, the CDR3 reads TGTGCCAGCAGACAGACGCTAGCGGGGGGCACAGATACGCAGTATTTT.

The CDR3 DNA sequence: TGTGCCACTAGACTAGCGGGGGGCAATGAGCAGTTCTTC. It codes for CATRLAGGNEQFF. The chain recombines TRBV19 with TRBJ2-1, with 13 bases lining up with TRBD2. This CDR3 region has 13 residues. Germline CDR1 reads LNHDA; CDR2 reads SQIVND (reference sequence). V shed 10 bases, J shed 6 bases, and the junction held 3 bases outside the gene matches.

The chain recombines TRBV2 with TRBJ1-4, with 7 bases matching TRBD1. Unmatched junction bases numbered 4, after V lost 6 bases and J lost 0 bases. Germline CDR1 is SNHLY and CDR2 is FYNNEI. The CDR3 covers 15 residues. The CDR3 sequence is CASREDRTTNEKLFF. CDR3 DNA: TGTGCCAGCAGAGAGGACAGGACAACTAATGAAAAACTGTTTTTT.

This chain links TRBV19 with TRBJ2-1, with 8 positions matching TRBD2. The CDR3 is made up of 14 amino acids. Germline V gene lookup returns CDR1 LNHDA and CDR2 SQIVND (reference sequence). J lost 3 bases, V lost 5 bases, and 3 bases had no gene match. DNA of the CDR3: TGTGCCAGTAGTTTCGGGACTAGCTACAATGAGCAGTTCTTC. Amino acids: CASSFGTSYNEQFF.

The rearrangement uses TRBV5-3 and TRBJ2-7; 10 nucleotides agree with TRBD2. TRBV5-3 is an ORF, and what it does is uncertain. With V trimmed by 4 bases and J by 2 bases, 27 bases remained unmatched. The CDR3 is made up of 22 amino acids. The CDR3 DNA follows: TGTGCCAGAAGCCCTGAATCTCTGACAGCAAGGACTCTAGCGGGAGAACCCTACGAGCAGTACTTC. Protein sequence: CARSPESLTARTLAGEPYEQYF.